One sample yielded the 25 T cell receptor beta chains listed below, sequenced in a study of monozygotic twins with inflammatory bowel disease. TCRdb re-called the 5' RACE reads and catalogs CDR3 proteins one per entry, DNA excluded. This sample's table has approximately 160,000 distinct CDR3 sequences. Sequencing was performed on blood. The source of these receptors is a human donor with ulcerative colitis or Crohn's disease, or a healthy co-twin of an affected twin (not recorded which).

CDR3 loop: CASSSGANSPLHF. The chain uses TRBV7-9 and TRBJ1-6. From germline, CDR1 is SEHNR and CDR2 FQNEAQ (reference sequence). The CDR3 consists of 13 residues.

The chain links TRBV18 to TRBJ2-3; checking the TCRdb D call of TRBD2 is not possible without DNA. Germline loops: CDR1 KGHSH, CDR2 LQKENI. This CDR3 spans 15 amino acids. The CDR3 sequence is CASSAAASGTNTQYF.

The chain uses TRBV5-1 and TRBJ1-1. Per the germline V gene, CDR1 is SGHRS and CDR2 is YFSETQ. The CDR3 loop spans 13 amino acids. CDR3 sequence: CASSPESFAEAFF.

The chain is built from TRBV20-1 and TRBJ2-3. Germline loops: CDR1 DFQATT, CDR2 SNEGSKA (reference sequence). There are 15 residues in the CDR3. This chain's CDR3 is CSALTLQISTDTQYF.

The V and J genes are TRBV12-3 or TRBV12-4 and TRBJ1-2. This CDR3 has 13 amino acids. The CDR3 reads CASSFGRNYGYTF.

V is TRBV6-2 or TRBV6-3 and J is TRBJ1-5; TCRdb calls TRBD1, which cannot be checked without DNA. CDR1 and CDR2 from the germline V gene are MNHEY and SVGEGT. The length of the CDR3 is 14 residues. The CDR3 is CASRQDSSNQPQHF.

This chain links TRBV7-2 with TRBJ2-5; the TCRdb D gene call, TRBD1, has no DNA to confirm it. The germline V gene encodes CDR1 SGHTA and CDR2 FQGNSA. The CDR3 extends over 14 amino acids. The CDR3 loop reads CASSSLKGLETQYF.

This CDR3 is CASRRYSNQPQHF. This sequence joins TRBV19 and TRBJ1-5. In germline, CDR1 is LNHDA, CDR2 SQIVND (reference sequence). The CDR3 has 13 amino acids.

The chain links TRBV15 to TRBJ2-7; the D call from TCRdb, TRBD1, cannot be confirmed without DNA. This CDR3 is built from 13 residues. The germline gives CDR1 LNHNV, CDR2 YYDKDF (reference sequence). The CDR3 here is CATSIRQGGEQYF.

The gene calls are TRBV6-2 or TRBV6-3 and TRBJ2-7; TCRdb's D call, TRBD2, is unchecked because there is no DNA. The CDR3 contains 15 residues. The germline V gene encodes CDR1 MNHEY and CDR2 SVGEGT. CDR3 sequence: CASSTLGEATDEQYF.

The rearrangement links TRBV10-3 to TRBJ1-5; the D gene TCRdb calls, TRBD1, cannot be checked with no DNA. CDR3 length equals 13 residues. The germline V gene has CDR1 ENHRY and CDR2 SYGVKD. CDR3: CASTGGYNQPQHF.

The rearrangement links TRBV10-1 to TRBJ1-1; the TCRdb call, TRBD1, lacks DNA for checking. CDR1 is WNHNN, CDR2 SYGVQD, per germline (reference sequence). The CDR3 sequence is 14 residues long. CDR3: CASSPTSGATEAFF.

This sequence joins TRBV6-5 and TRBJ2-5. The CDR3 length is 15 residues. CDR1 is MNHEY, CDR2 SVGAGI, per germline. The CDR3 loop reads CASSYARLGQETQYF.

This sequence joins TRBV20-1 and TRBJ2-3; TCRdb selects TRBD2, and the lack of DNA leaves this call unchecked. This CDR3 spans 14 amino acids. Germline values: CDR1 DFQATT, CDR2 SNEGSKA (reference sequence). The CDR3 sequence: CSARLAGSTDTQYF.

This chain uses TRBV29-1 with TRBJ2-2; no DNA is available, so the TRBD1 call from TCRdb remains unchecked. Germline V gives CDR1 SQVTM, CDR2 ANQGSEA. CDR3 length: 20 residues. The CDR3 loop is CSVEPPRASPPSPNTGELFF.

This chain connects TRBV9 to TRBJ2-5; TCRdb reports TRBD2, a call that lacks DNA to check it against. The CDR3 runs 16 residues. Germline CDR1 and CDR2: SGDLS and YYNGEE. The CDR3 sequence: CASSVALAGEWETQYF.

The chain joins TRBV14 to TRBJ1-4; TCRdb's D call of TRBD1 is untestable without DNA. This CDR3 region has 18 residues. Germline CDR1 SGHDN, CDR2 FVKESK. The CDR3 reads CASSRRTGTFTTNEKLFF.

The chain couples TRBV6-2 or TRBV6-3 to TRBJ2-3; without DNA, the TCRdb call of TRBD2 cannot be checked. The CDR3 extends over 15 amino acids. Germline CDR1 reads MNHEY; CDR2 reads SVGEGT. This CDR3 reads CASSRAGAGTDTQYF.

The J gene is TRBJ1-6, the V gene TRBV7-9; TCRdb gives TRBD1 as the D gene, but with no DNA this cannot be confirmed. CDR1 and CDR2 (germline): SEHNR, FQNEAQ (reference sequence). The CDR3 runs 13 residues. The CDR3 here is CASSRQGSSPLHF.

The rearrangement links TRBV15 to TRBJ2-4; the TRBD1 assignment by TCRdb is unverifiable without DNA. The germline V gene has CDR1 LNHNV and CDR2 YYDKDF (reference sequence). The CDR3 contains 18 residues. CDR3 in amino acids: CATSRDVGTGEAKNIQYF.

The chain uses TRBV24-1 and TRBJ2-2; TCRdb selects TRBD1, and the lack of DNA leaves this call unchecked. Germline V gene data show CDR1 as KGHDR and CDR2 as SFDVKD. The CDR3 spans 15 residues. CDR3 amino acids: CATSWDRESTGELFF.

The rearrangement uses TRBV5-1 and TRBJ2-2; with no DNA, the TCRdb D assignment of TRBD1 cannot be verified. CDR3 size: 15 residues. Germline V gene data show CDR1 as SGHRS and CDR2 as YFSETQ. This CDR3 is CASSGGTGWNGELFF.

This sequence joins TRBV28 and TRBJ1-2. In germline, CDR1 is MDHEN, CDR2 SYDVKM. The CDR3 spans 14 residues. CDR3 in amino acids: CASSIGRAIGGYTF.

This chain joins TRBV28 and TRBJ2-3; TCRdb designates TRBD2, a call that cannot be tested without DNA. The CDR3 sequence is 15 residues long. The germline gives CDR1 MDHEN, CDR2 SYDVKM. This CDR3 is CASSSLRIPSLTQYF.

J is TRBJ1-1 and V is TRBV9; TCRdb reports TRBD1, a call that lacks DNA to check it against. The CDR3 consists of 15 residues. Germline values: CDR1 SGDLS, CDR2 YYNGEE. The CDR3: CASSVVGTVNTEAFF.